These 28 T cell receptor beta chains originate from one sample sequenced in a study of cytomegalovirus exposure and HLA in healthy donors. Vbeta (60) and Jbeta (13) primers were used in the PCR. The data were produced by immunoSEQ multiplex PCR, yet TCRdb's version contains in-frame clones alone and is incomplete. The table lists roughly 180,000 clones, 80% of them singletons. Material: PBMCs. These TCRs come from a woman aged 25 to 39 in good health and CMV-seronegative.

This chain joins TRBV4-3 and TRBJ2-3; 10 bases map to TRBD2. From germline, CDR1 is LGHNA and CDR2 YSLEER. V shed 0 bases and J 6 bases; nucleotides not matched to a gene: 9. CDR3 length: 17 residues. The chain's CDR3 is CASSQEARLAGVDTQYF. The CDR3 nucleotides read TGCGCCAGCAGCCAAGAGGCCCGGCTAGCGGGGGTCGATACGCAGTATTTT.

The V call is TRBV6-6, the J call TRBJ1-3, with D tentatively TRBD1 (5 bases). This CDR3 is built from 15 residues. The germline V gene encodes CDR1 MNHNY and CDR2 SVGAGI (reference sequence). V was shortened by 2 bases and J by 0 bases, with 8 bases between the two germline ends. The CDR3 spells CASSYGTGSGNTIYF. CDR3 in DNA: TGTGCCAGCAGTTACGGTACAGGCTCTGGAAACACCATATATTTT.

The chain joins TRBV18 to TRBJ1-1, with D possibly matching TRBD1 (5 bases). This CDR3 has 11 amino acids. In germline, CDR1 is KGHSH, CDR2 LQKENI. With 8 bases removed from V and 5 bases from J, the gap between germline ends came to 9 bases. CDR3 sequence reads: CASNQGTEAFF. DNA for the CDR3: TGTGCCAGCAATCAGGGTACTGAAGCTTTCTTT.

This clone was observed a handful of times. This chain connects TRBV5-1 to TRBJ1-1, with D maybe TRBD1 (6 bases). Trimming removed 6 bases from V and 4 bases from J, with 19 bases in between. CDR1 is SGHRS, CDR2 YFSETQ, per germline. There are 15 residues in the CDR3. CDR3 coding DNA: TGCGCCAGCACCATCGACGGTCAGGGGACCACTGAAGCTTTCTTT. Amino acid sequence: CASTIDGQGTTEAFF.

The chain links TRBV7-9 to TRBJ1-5; D is ambiguous. Germline values: CDR1 SEHNR, CDR2 FQNEAQ (reference sequence). CDR3 length: 16 residues. With 8 bases removed from V and 0 bases from J, the gap between germline ends came to 17 bases. DNA of the CDR3: TGTGCCAGCGGGAGACGGCTAACCTATAGCAATCAGCCCCAGCATTTT. It translates to CASGRRLTYSNQPQHF.

This CDR3 reads CASRTSGAYEQYF. As DNA, the CDR3 is TGTGCCAGCAGGACTAGCGGGGCCTACGAGCAGTACTTC. V usage is TRBV6-1 and J usage is TRBJ2-7; the match to TRBD2 covers 11 bases. This CDR3 spans 13 amino acids. The germline gives CDR1 MNHNS, CDR2 SASEGT. V gave up 6 bases and J gave up 2 bases; unmatched junction bases: 0.

The chain is built from TRBV6-6 and TRBJ1-2, with D maybe TRBD1 (5 bases). Trimming pared 4 bases from V and 5 bases from J, leaving 11 bases between. The CDR3 consists of 13 residues. The germline gives CDR1 MNHNY, CDR2 SVGAGI (reference sequence). The CDR3 nucleotides read TGTGCCAGCAGTTTTACCACAGGTTATGGCTACACCTTC. Translated: CASSFTTGYGYTF.

J is TRBJ2-7 and V is TRBV6-5, with 10 nucleotides matching TRBD1. CDR1 is MNHEY, CDR2 SVGAGI, per germline. CDR3 length: 13 residues. Trimming took 5 bases from V and 10 from J; bases not matched to a gene: 8. CDR3 in amino acids: CASSDPGTGDQYF. The CDR3 DNA reads TGTGCCAGCAGTGACCCCGGGACAGGGGATCAGTACTTC.

The CDR3, as DNA: TGTGCCAGCAGTGAAGCGTTGGGGAGTGGCGAGCAGTACTTC. This translates into CASSEALGSGEQYF. This sequence joins TRBV2 and TRBJ2-7; possibly TRBD2 for D (5 bases). CDR3 length: 14 residues. CDR1 is SNHLY, CDR2 FYNNEI, per germline. The V gene lost 0 bases and the J gene lost 6 bases, with 12 bases spanning the gap.

This clone came up a few times. This chain connects TRBV12-5 to TRBJ1-5, with D possibly being TRBD1 (6 bases). Trimming cost V 7 bases and J 6 bases, with 16 bases left between them. The V gene's germline CDR1 is LGHNT and CDR2 FRNRAP. The CDR3 has 14 residues. CDR3 residues: CASDPKGVGQPQHF. The CDR3 bases are TGTGCTAGTGATCCCAAGGGGGTAGGTCAGCCCCAGCATTTT.

The chain uses TRBV25-1 and TRBJ1-5, with 9 bases fitting TRBD1. This CDR3 region has 16 residues. J lost 2 bases, V lost 1 base, and 3 bases had no gene match. The germline V gene encodes CDR1 MGHDK and CDR2 SYGVNS. The DNA of the CDR3 is TGTGCCAGCAGTGAATGGGGACAGGGAGGCAATCAGCCCCAGCATTTT. The encoded protein is CASSEWGQGGNQPQHF. The whole variable domain, remainder taken from reference TRBV25-1 and TRBJ1-5, is EADIYQTPRYLVIGTGKKITLECSQTMGHDKMYWYQQDPGMELHLIHYSYGVNSTEKGDLSSESTVSRIRTEHFPLTLESARPSHTSQYLCASSEWGQGGNQPQHFGDGTRLSIL.

The chain recombines TRBV30 with TRBJ2-7, with D unclear. The CDR3 covers 12 residues. V lost 1 base, J lost 4 bases, and 8 bases lay in between. The germline gives CDR1 GTSNPN, CDR2 SVGIG (reference sequence). CDR3 DNA sequence: TGTGCCTGGAGTGACGGTCGGTACGAGCAGTACTTC. Amino acid sequence: CAWSDGRYEQYF.

This clone was seen only once. This chain uses TRBV6-5 with TRBJ1-6; D perhaps matches TRBD1 (5 bases). CDR1 MNHEY and CDR2 SVGAGI come from the germline V gene. The CDR3 contains 15 residues. V gave up 6 bases and J gave up 5 bases, with 14 bases separating them. DNA for the CDR3: TGTGCCAGCAGGCCTAACACAGGAAATAATTCACCCCTCCACTTT. Translating gives CASRPNTGNNSPLHF.

This chain links TRBV27 with TRBJ2-3, with 11 bases lining up with TRBD2. CDR1 is MNHEY and CDR2 is SMNVEV in the germline V gene (reference sequence). This CDR3 is 18 amino acids long. Unmatched junction bases numbered 15, after V lost 7 bases and J lost 3 bases. CDR3 sequence reads: CASILKVASGGSTDTQYF. In nucleotides, the CDR3 is TGTGCCAGCATCCTAAAGGTGGCTAGCGGGGGGTCAACAGATACGCAGTATTTT.

This rearrangement joins TRBV10-3 to TRBJ1-1; TRBD1 might be the D (5 bases). The V end lost 3 bases, the J end lost 1 base, and 6 bases lay between the germline ends. Germline assignment: CDR1 ENHRY and CDR2 SYGVKD. The CDR3 loop spans 13 amino acids. In DNA, the CDR3 is TGTGCCATCAGTGAACAGGCGAACACTGAAGCTTTCTTT. Its translation is CAISEQANTEAFF.

The chain joins TRBV5-1 to TRBJ2-5; 8 positions match TRBD1. With 0 bases clipped from V and 5 bases from J, the junction kept 9 bases outside the gene matches. CDR3 length equals 16 residues. Germline assignment: CDR1 SGHRS and CDR2 YFSETQ. The CDR3 here is CASSLAPDRVMETQYF. CDR3 DNA: TGCGCCAGCAGCTTGGCCCCGGACAGGGTTATGGAGACCCAGTACTTC.

The V gene is TRBV5-6, the J gene TRBJ2-6; D perhaps matches TRBD1 (6 bases). Between the trimmed V and J ends, which lost 0 bases and 3 bases, there was a span of 10 bases. From germline, CDR1 is SGHDT and CDR2 YYEEEE. The CDR3 loop spans 16 amino acids. Written as DNA, the CDR3 is TGTGCCAGCAGCTTGGGAGGGGGAAGTGGGGCCAACGTCCTGACTTTC. Protein sequence: CASSLGGGSGANVLTF. The full variable domain, with the rest looked up from reference TRBV5-6 and TRBJ2-6, is DAGVTQSPTHLIKTRGQQVTLRCSPKSGHDTVSWYQQALGQGPQFIFQYYEEEERQRGNFPDRFSGHQFPNYSSELNVNALLLGDSALYLCASSLGGGSGANVLTFGAGSRLTVL.

The V gene is TRBV7-2, the J gene TRBJ1-1, with D possibly matching TRBD1 (6 bases). Germline assignment: CDR1 SGHTA and CDR2 FQGNSA. The V end lost 2 bases, the J end lost 2 bases, and 9 bases lay between the germline ends. There are 14 residues in the CDR3. The CDR3 DNA reads TGTGCCAGCAGCTTATTACAGGGTAACACTGAAGCTTTCTTT. Its translation: CASSLLQGNTEAFF. Supplemented by reference TRBV7-2 and TRBJ1-1, the full variable domain reads GAGVSQSPSNKVTEKGKDVELRCDPISGHTALYWYRQSLGQGLEFLIYFQGNSAPDKSGLPSDRFSAERTGGSVSTLTIQRTQQEDSAVYLCASSLLQGNTEAFFGQGTRLTVV.

The V call is TRBV5-1, the J call TRBJ1-4; 8 nucleotides align to TRBD1. Germline trimming cut 6 bases from V and 3 bases from J; bases unmatched to any gene: 4. Germline V CDR1 and CDR2: SGHRS, YFSETQ. CDR3 size: 14 residues. As DNA, the CDR3 is TGCGCCAGCACTCAGGGGGCAGCTAATGAAAAACTGTTTTTT. As protein: CASTQGAANEKLFF. Full variable domain (remainder filled in from reference TRBV5-1 and TRBJ1-4): KAGVTQTPRYLIKTRGQQVTLSCSPISGHRSVSWYQQTPGQGLQFLFEYFSETQRNKGNFPGRFSGRQFSNSRSEMNVSTLELGDSALYLCASTQGAANEKLFFGSGTQLSVL.

The chain joins TRBV6-5 to TRBJ1-1; D might be TRBD1 (5 bases). Germline V lookup: CDR1 MNHEY, CDR2 SVGAGI. Trimming stripped 5 bases from V and 2 bases from J, with 15 bases between. The CDR3 totals 15 residues. The CDR3 here is CASSPSMTVNTEAFF. The CDR3 nucleotides read TGTGCCAGCAGTCCGTCTATGACAGTAAACACTGAAGCTTTCTTT.

CDR3 bases: TGTGCCAGCAGGGAGGACAGCTCCTACAATGAGCAGTTCTTC. It is translated as CASREDSSYNEQFF. The chain is built from TRBV6-5 and TRBJ2-1, with a possible D match to TRBD1 (6 bases). The CDR3 covers 14 residues. Trimming stripped 6 bases from V and 0 bases from J, with 9 bases between. Germline CDR1 and CDR2: MNHEY and SVGAGI.

Points on this clone: The same CDR3 arises from other DNA sequences in this sample as well. The chain couples TRBV9 to TRBJ2-7; TRBD1 matches at 10 bases. CDR1 SGDLS and CDR2 YYNGEE come from the germline V gene. The V and J ends lost 2 bases and 2 bases, in that order; junction bases with no gene match: 1. This CDR3 has 14 residues. CDR3: CASSVGQGAYEQYF. The DNA of the CDR3 is TGTGCCAGCAGCGTCGGACAGGGGGCCTACGAGCAGTACTTC.

A few counts support this clone. The V call is TRBV6-1, the J call TRBJ1-1; D is uncertain. The CDR3 covers 16 residues. Trimming cost V 1 base and J 1 base, with 13 bases left between them. Germline values: CDR1 MNHNS, CDR2 SASEGT. CDR3 nucleotides: TGTGCCAGCAGTGAAGAGGGCGGGTTCGAGAACACTGAAGCTTTCTTT. Encoded protein: CASSEEGGFENTEAFF.

This clone is a singleton in its sample. The CDR3 here is CASSVEFGSETQYF. Written as DNA, the CDR3 is TGTGCCAGCAGCGTAGAGTTCGGTTCGGAGACCCAGTACTTC. The chain combines TRBV9 with TRBJ2-5; D not resolved. There are 14 residues in the CDR3. V lost 0 bases and J lost 5, with 11 bases in between. Germline CDR1 is SGDLS and CDR2 is YYNGEE.

In DNA, the CDR3 is TGTGCCAGCACCGACAGCCTCTCTGGAAACACCATATATTTT. Protein sequence: CASTDSLSGNTIYF. J is TRBJ1-3 and V is TRBV25-1; D may be TRBD1 (5 bases). The germline V gene has CDR1 MGHDK and CDR2 SYGVNS. V lost 7 bases and J 0 bases, leaving 10 bases between the germline ends. This CDR3 region has 14 residues.

This chain links TRBV2 with TRBJ2-7, with 10 bases matching TRBD2. The germline gives CDR1 SNHLY, CDR2 FYNNEI. With 3 bases clipped from V and 5 bases from J, the junction kept 13 bases outside the gene matches. The CDR3 runs to 17 residues. The CDR3 loop is CASSDWLAGEAGDEQYF. The CDR3 DNA reads as TGTGCCAGCAGTGATTGGCTAGCGGGGGAAGCGGGTGACGAGCAGTACTTC.

This chain links TRBV7-6 with TRBJ2-7; TRBD1 agrees at 11 bases. The trim removed 1 base at V and 4 bases at J, leaving 12 bases unmatched. Germline assignment: CDR1 SGHVS and CDR2 FNYEAQ. The CDR3 has 18 amino acids. In DNA, the CDR3 is TGTGCCAGCAGCTTAGGACCCGCTCGCGGGACAGGGGGTTACGAGCAGTACTTC. This gives the protein CASSLGPARGTGGYEQYF.

This chain links TRBV7-9 with TRBJ2-5; 10 positions match TRBD2. The CDR3 is 16 amino acids. After removal of 1 base from V and 2 bases from J, the junction contained 4 bases not matched to a gene. CDR1 is SEHNR and CDR2 is FQNEAQ in the germline V gene (reference sequence). The CDR3 sequence is CASSLVRTSGQETQYF. The DNA of the CDR3 is TGTGCCAGCAGCTTAGTACGGACTAGCGGACAAGAGACCCAGTACTTC. The variable domain in full, with the rest retrieved from reference TRBV7-9 and TRBJ2-5, is DTGVSQNPRHKITKRGQNVTFRCDPISEHNRLYWYRQTLGQGPEFLTYFQNEAQLEKSRLLSDRFSAERPKGSFSTLEIQRTEQGDSAMYLCASSLVRTSGQETQYFGPGTRLLVL.